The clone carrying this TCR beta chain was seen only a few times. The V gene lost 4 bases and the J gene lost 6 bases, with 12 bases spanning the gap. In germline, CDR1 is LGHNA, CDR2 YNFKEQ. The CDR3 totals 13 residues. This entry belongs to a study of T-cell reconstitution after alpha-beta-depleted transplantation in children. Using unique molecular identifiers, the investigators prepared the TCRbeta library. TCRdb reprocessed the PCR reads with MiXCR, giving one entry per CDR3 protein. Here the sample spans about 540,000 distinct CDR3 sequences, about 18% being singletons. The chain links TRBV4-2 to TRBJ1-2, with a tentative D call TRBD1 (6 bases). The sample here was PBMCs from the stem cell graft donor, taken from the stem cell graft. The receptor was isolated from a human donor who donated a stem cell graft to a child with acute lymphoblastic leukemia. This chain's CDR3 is CASSPGRGNGYTF. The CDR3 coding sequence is TGTGCCAGCAGCCCGGGCAGGGGTAATGGCTACACCTTC.